Presented here are 25 T cell receptor beta chains from one specimen sequenced in a study of tissue T cells after allogeneic stem cell transplantation. Assay used: immunoSEQ multiplex PCR; TCRdb lists only in-frame clones, some missing. Counted here are 7,000 or so clones, about 63% occurring once; the ten biggest clones make up about 0.78%. The sequencing sample was made of blood. These receptors originate from a female BALB/c mouse in good health. The strain bears MHC haplotype H2-d.

This clone was seen a few times. Gene names refer to mouse genes. The read halts 1 residue ahead of the CDR3 end, with the missing end drawn from the germline J gene. V usage is TRBV14 and J usage is TRBJ1-4, with 8 bases aligning to TRBD1. The CDR3 has 14 residues. The V segment lost 5 bases and the J segment 2 bases; nucleotides outside the gene matches: 2. Looked up from germline, CDR1 is SGHDT and CDR2 is FRDEAV. This CDR3 is CASSGQGSNERLFF. CDR3 bases read: TGTGCCAGCAGCGGACAGGGCTCCAACGAAAGATTATTT.

As concerns this clone: Gene names follow the mouse nomenclature. From the germline J gene comes the end of the CDR3, since the read stops 1 residue before it. V usage is TRBV31 and J usage is TRBJ2-5; 12 positions match TRBD2. With V trimmed by 4 bases and J by 0 bases, 5 bases remained unmatched. The germline gives CDR1 GKSSPN, CDR2 SITVG. The CDR3 has 16 residues. The chain's CDR3 is CAWKGLGGVNQDTQYF. The DNA read from the CDR3 is TGTGCCTGGAAAGGACTGGGGGGGGTTAACCAAGACACCCAGTAC. Complete variable domain (other parts from reference TRBV31 and TRBJ2-5): AQTIHQWPVAEIKAVGSPLSLGCTIKGKSSPNLYWYWQATGGTLQQLFYSITVGQVESVVQLNLSASRPKDDQFILSTEKLLLSHSGFYLCAWKGLGGVNQDTQYFGPGTRLLVL.

Points on this clone: Gene labels here are mouse ones. The CDR3 goes on 1 residue after the read ends, and that part is filled in from the germline J gene. This chain joins TRBV4 and TRBJ1-4; 11 bases are a match to TRBD1. The trim removed 5 bases at V and 0 bases at J, leaving 2 bases unmatched. The germline gives CDR1 LGHDT, CDR2 YNNKQL (reference sequence). The length of the CDR3 is 16 residues. CDR3 protein: CASSKGQGVSNERLFF. CDR3 DNA (partial): TGTGCCAGCAGCAAGGGACAGGGGGTTTCCAACGAAAGATTATTT.

Turning to this clone: Germline and genes: mouse. The read terminates 1 residue ahead of where the CDR3 ends, so the germline J gene completes it. V gene TRBV5 combines with J gene TRBJ2-5, with a weak D call TRBD2 (5 bases). V dropped 1 base and J dropped 0 bases, with 11 bases sitting between them. The CDR3 length is 16 residues. CDR1 and CDR2 from the germline V gene are LGHNA and YNLKQL (reference sequence). The part of the CDR3 DNA that was read is TGTGCCAGCAGCCAAGTTTGGGGATTTAACCAAGACACCCAGTAC. Protein: CASSQVWGFNQDTQY. The entire CDR3 reads CASSQVWGFNQDTQYF.

Comments on this clone: Mouse names are used for the genes. The CDR3 is cut off 1 residue early in the read; its end comes from the germline J gene. The rearrangement links TRBV13-3 to TRBJ2-3, with TRBD1 as a possible D gene (5 bases). This CDR3 spans 14 amino acids. CDR1 and CDR2 (germline): NNHDY, SYVADS. V lost 4 bases to trimming and J lost 1 base, with 10 bases between them. CDR3 protein: CASSPQGRAETLYF. The DNA read from the CDR3 is TGTGCCAGCAGTCCTCAGGGTCGTGCAGAAACGCTGTAT.

Worth noting for this clone: Gene names and germline refer to mouse. The read finishes 1 residue shy of the CDR3 end, and the germline J gene is used to complete it. This chain links TRBV5 with TRBJ1-2; D possibly corresponds to TRBD1 (5 bases). V was cut by 0 bases and J by 0 bases, with 11 bases left in between. The CDR3 is 16 amino acids. Germline V gives CDR1 LGHNA, CDR2 YNLKQL (reference sequence). The CDR3 DNA, read in part, is TGTGCCAGCAGCCAAGATTGGGGAGGGGCAAACTCCGACTACACC. The encoded protein is CASSQDWGGANSDYT. The entire CDR3 protein is CASSQDWGGANSDYTF.

Points on this clone: Gene names denote mouse genes. The read terminates 1 residue before the CDR3 end, so the remaining end is supplied by the germline J gene. This rearrangement joins TRBV20 to TRBJ2-7; no clear D gene. The germline CDR1 and CDR2 sequences are GFQATS and STVNSAI. The CDR3 covers 13 residues. The V and J ends lost 2 bases and 0 bases respectively, with 8 bases between them. The CDR3 DNA, read in part, is TGTGGTGCTAGGACTGCCCTCTCCTATGAACAGTAC. Protein: CGARTALSYEQY. The CDR3 as a whole reads CGARTALSYEQYF.

This clone showed up just a few times. Genes and germline are mouse. The read is 1 residue too short to cover the CDR3 end, so that end is filled in from the germline J gene. The V gene is TRBV1, the J gene TRBJ2-7; TRBD1 matches at 7 bases. J gave up 0 bases and V 1 base, and 3 bases lay outside the gene matches. Germline V gives CDR1 NSQYPW, CDR2 LRSPGD (reference sequence). The CDR3 contains 15 residues. The sequenced CDR3 bases are TGCACCTGCAGTGCAGGGGACAGCAGCTCCTATGAACAGTAC. This gives the protein CTCSAGDSSSYEQY. The whole CDR3 region reads CTCSAGDSSSYEQYF. The full variable domain, in which reference TRBV1 and TRBJ2-7 provide the parts outside the CDR3, is VTLLEQNPRWRLVPRGQAVNLRCILKNSQYPWMSWYQQDLQKQLQWLFTLRSPGDKEVKSLPGADYLATRVTDTELRLQVANMSQGRTLYCTCSAGDSSSYEQYFGPGTRLTVL.

On this clone itself: Any gene name here is a mouse gene name. The CDR3 goes on 1 residue after the read ends, and that part is filled in from the germline J gene. The chain recombines TRBV13-2 with TRBJ1-2; possibly TRBD1 for D (5 bases). Germline-derived CDR1 and CDR2 are NNHNN and SYGAGS (reference sequence). Between the trimmed V and J ends, which lost 4 bases and 4 bases, there was a span of 14 bases. The CDR3 covers 14 residues. The CDR3 here is CASGRDGKTSDYTF. The CDR3 bases that were read are TGTGCCAGCGGTCGGGACGGAAAAACCTCCGACTACACC.

This clone has just a few counts. Gene names follow the mouse nomenclature. The read finishes 1 residue shy of the CDR3 end, and the germline J gene is used to complete it. This rearrangement joins TRBV16 to TRBJ2-7, with D perhaps TRBD1 (6 bases). The V and J ends lost 1 base and 6 bases respectively, with 13 bases between them. The germline V gene encodes CDR1 SGHSA and CDR2 FRNQAP. The CDR3 is 14 residues long. CDR3: CASSLAPSGAEQYF. The CDR3 DNA, read in part, is TGTGCAAGCAGCTTAGCCCCTTCAGGGGCTGAACAGTAC. Together with reference TRBV16 and TRBJ2-7, the CDR3 gives the full variable domain: NAGVIQTPRHKVTGKGQEATLWCEPISGHSAVFWYRQTIVQGLEFLTYFRNQAPIDDSGMPKERFSAQMPNQSHSTLKIQSTQPQDSAVYLCASSLAPSGAEQYFGPGTRLTVL.

Turning to this clone: The listed genes are named as in mouse. This CDR3 is CASNRDKSAETLYF. CDR3 DNA, as far as it was read: TGTGCCAGCAACCGGGACAAAAGTGCAGAAACGCTGTAT. The chain recombines TRBV13-1 with TRBJ2-3; TRBD1 is a possible D gene (6 bases). The read halts 1 residue ahead of the CDR3 end, with the missing end drawn from the germline J gene. The germline CDR1 and CDR2 sequences are NSHNY and SYGAGN. With 6 bases removed from V and 0 bases from J, the gap between germline ends came to 11 bases. The CDR3 is 14 amino acids.

As concerns this clone: All gene names here are mouse names. The read halts 1 residue ahead of the CDR3 end, with the missing end drawn from the germline J gene. V usage is TRBV4 and J usage is TRBJ2-4, with 7 nucleotides matching TRBD2. This CDR3 is built from 14 residues. Germline V gives CDR1 LGHDT, CDR2 YNNKQL (reference sequence). The trim removed 4 bases at V and 1 base at J, leaving 2 bases unmatched. The CDR3 loop is CASSSTGGQNTLYF. The part of the CDR3 DNA that was read is TGTGCCAGCAGCTCAACTGGGGGTCAAAACACCTTGTAC.

To note about this clone: The genes are named according to mouse. The read finishes 1 residue shy of the CDR3 end, and the germline J gene is used to complete it. V usage is TRBV31 and J usage is TRBJ2-5; 8 bases line up with TRBD2. Losses at the gene ends were 6 bases for V and 5 bases for J; bases not matched to a gene: 7. The CDR3 runs 13 residues. Germline CDR1 and CDR2: GKSSPN and SITVG. This chain's CDR3 is CACSGGGLDTQYF. CDR3 bases read: TGTGCCTGCTCCGGGGGGGGGCTAGACACCCAGTAC.

Worth noting for this clone: Genes here carry mouse names. The read ends 1 residue early relative to the CDR3; the germline J gene fills the gap. This chain connects TRBV1 to TRBJ1-1, with 7 bases matching TRBD1. The CDR3 runs to 14 residues. Germline CDR1 NSQYPW, CDR2 LRSPGD (reference sequence). After removal of 3 bases from V and 0 bases from J, the junction contained 1 base not matched to a gene. The CDR3 reads CTCSAGQANTEVFF. The sequenced part of the CDR3 DNA is TGCACCTGCAGTGCCGGACAGGCAAACACAGAAGTCTTC.

Regarding this clone: Any gene name here is a mouse gene name. The CDR3 goes on 1 residue after the read ends, and that part is filled in from the germline J gene. This sequence joins TRBV13-2 and TRBJ2-3, with 10 bases that match TRBD1. V lost 3 bases and J lost 4; bases outside the gene matches: 5. Germline V gene data show CDR1 as NNHNN and CDR2 as SYGAGS (reference sequence). This CDR3 comprises 15 residues. This chain's CDR3 is CASGGDRGRPETLYF. The sequenced CDR3 bases are TGTGCCAGCGGTGGAGACAGGGGGCGACCAGAAACGCTGTAT.

This clone was found a few times. The gene names given are mouse names. The read gets to within 1 residue of the CDR3 end, and the germline J gene fills in the rest. Other DNA sequences in the same sample also yield this CDR3. V gene TRBV20 combines with J gene TRBJ1-3; D is possibly TRBD1 (6 bases). The CDR3 contains 13 residues. The germline V gene encodes CDR1 GFQATS and CDR2 STVNSAI. V lost 6 bases and J lost 0, with 9 bases in between. CDR3 bases read: TGTGGTGCCCGGGACAATTCTGGAAATACGCTCTAT. As protein: CGARDNSGNTLY. The CDR3 in its entirety is CGARDNSGNTLYF.

Comment on this clone: The gene names here belong to mouse. Read coverage stops 1 residue before the CDR3 terminus; the germline J gene supplies the remainder. The rearrangement joins TRBV29 to TRBJ1-2, with unresolved D. The V end lost 2 bases, the J end lost 1 base, and 5 bases lay between the germline ends. CDR1 and CDR2 (germline): MSHET, SYDVDS. The CDR3 totals 13 residues. The DNA read from the CDR3 is TGTGCTAGCAGTTTAAGGAAAAACTCCGACTACACC. It is translated as CASSLRKNSDYT. Given in full, the CDR3 is CASSLRKNSDYTF.

With regard to this clone: All gene names here are mouse names. The read halts 1 residue ahead of the CDR3 end, with the missing end drawn from the germline J gene. The chain joins TRBV13-1 to TRBJ1-1, with TRBD1 as a possible D gene (6 bases). The germline CDR1 and CDR2 sequences are NSHNY and SYGAGN. Trimming pared 0 bases from V and 0 bases from J, leaving 6 bases between. The CDR3 covers 14 residues. Here the CDR3 reads CASSDGTANTEVFF. The sequenced part of the CDR3 DNA is TGTGCCAGCAGTGATGGGACAGCAAACACAGAAGTCTTC.

Remarks on this clone: Each gene name is a mouse one. The CDR3 is cut off 1 residue early in the read; its end comes from the germline J gene. The chain carries TRBV24 and TRBJ2-2; D remains unclear. From germline, CDR1 is KGHTA and CDR2 FRNEEI. The CDR3 is made up of 13 amino acids. The V gene lost 4 bases and the J gene lost 0 bases, with 3 bases spanning the gap. Partial CDR3 DNA: TGTGCCAGCAGTCCTGCAAACACCGGGCAGCTCTAC. As protein: CASSPANTGQLY. The full CDR3 is CASSPANTGQLYF.

This clone was recorded only once. Germline and genes here are mouse. The sequenced fragment ends 1 residue before the CDR3 boundary, so the rest is inferred from the germline J gene. The gene calls are TRBV4 and TRBJ2-5; possible D gene TRBD1, 5 bases. Trimming took off 6 bases at V and 0 bases at J, with 7 bases between the two ends. CDR3 length: 13 residues. In germline, CDR1 is LGHDT, CDR2 YNNKQL (reference sequence). This CDR3 is CASRSGNQDTQYF. The part of the CDR3 DNA that was read is TGTGCCAGCAGATCAGGGAACCAAGACACCCAGTAC.

Note on this clone: Gene names denote mouse genes. The CDR3 end is not reached by the read, which stops 1 residue before it; the germline J gene fills it in. The rearrangement joins TRBV13-1 to TRBJ2-5; tentatively, D is TRBD1 (6 bases). Germline V CDR1 and CDR2: NSHNY, SYGAGN. The CDR3 runs 12 residues. V dropped 2 bases and J dropped 8 bases, with 9 bases sitting between them. CDR3 DNA (partial): TGTGCCAGCAGTGACAGGGGCGGCACCCAGTAC. It yields the protein CASSDRGGTQY. The full CDR3 sequence reads CASSDRGGTQYF.

A note on this clone: Genes and germline come from the mouse. The sequence runs out 1 residue before the end of the CDR3; the remainder is reconstructed from the germline J gene. The rearrangement links TRBV13-2 to TRBJ1-5, with TRBD1 identical over 7 bases. The CDR3 is made up of 16 amino acids. J was trimmed by 0 bases and V by 1 base; bases with no gene match: 4. Germline CDR1 and CDR2: NNHNN and SYGAGS (reference sequence). The CDR3 region is CASGDPGQNNNQAPLF. The CDR3 DNA, read in part, is TGTGCCAGCGGTGATCCGGGACAGAATAACAACCAGGCTCCGCTT.

In regard to this clone: Gene and germline names: mouse. The read stops 1 residue short of the end of the CDR3; the missing end is completed from the germline J gene. J is TRBJ2-2 and V is TRBV1; D unresolved. Trimming removed 0 bases from V and 5 bases from J, with 4 bases in between. Per germline, CDR1 NSQYPW and CDR2 LRSPGD (reference sequence). The CDR3 sequence is 13 residues long. The CDR3 bases that were read are TGCACCTGCAGTGCAGATTCTACCGGGCAGCTCTAC. Translated, it gives CTCSADSTGQLY. The whole CDR3 region reads CTCSADSTGQLYF.

A remark on this clone: Gene names denote mouse genes. Here the CDR3 reads CASSRKNTGQLYF. The CDR3 DNA, read in part, is TGTGCTAGCAGTAGAAAAAACACCGGGCAGCTCTAC. The chain uses TRBV17 and TRBJ2-2; D not resolved. The read comes to an end 1 residue before the CDR3 does, leaving the germline J gene to fill in the end. V lost 2 bases to trimming and J lost 1 base, with 2 bases between them. There are 13 residues in the CDR3. The germline gives CDR1 MNHDT, CDR2 YYDKIL.

In regard to this clone: The gene names here belong to mouse. The read terminates 1 residue ahead of where the CDR3 ends, so the germline J gene completes it. This chain links TRBV5 with TRBJ1-3, with 12 nucleotides matching TRBD1. The CDR3 consists of 16 residues. In germline, CDR1 is LGHNA, CDR2 YNLKQL (reference sequence). V dropped 1 base and J dropped 4; count of bases not matched to a gene: 2. The sequenced CDR3 bases are TGTGCCAGCAGCCAAGCCGGGACAGGGGGCGGAAATACGCTCTAT. Its protein is CASSQAGTGGGNTLY. The entire CDR3 is CASSQAGTGGGNTLYF.